This T cell receptor beta chain was profiled in a study of tumor and adjacent non-tumor tissue in lung cancer. In the study overall: The patients, 10 or so men and 5 women, were about 30 to 85 with stage I to III disease. Whole-study results and caveats: Normal lung showed higher cumulative top 100 clone frequency than tumor. TCR diversity was significantly greater in tumor than normal lung tissue.

The library came from three nested PCR rounds adapted from ARM-PCR protocols. TCRdb re-called the multiplex PCR reads with MiXCR, one entry per CDR3 protein. The table has more than 120,000 distinct CDR3 sequences, about 71% seen once. The template was RNA from unsorted bulk tissue. This clonotype was seen at least ten times. The antigen is unknown. Germline V gene sequence: CDR1 MDHEN, CDR2 SYDVKM. This CDR3 has 17 amino acids. The V and J ends lost 7 bases and 3 bases respectively, with 21 bases between them. Sequencing input: lung tumor tissue. The sequence was collected from a man in his 60s with small cell lung cancer. The chain carries TRBV28 and TRBJ2-2; perhaps TRBD1 as D (6 bases). Here the CDR3 reads CASTPTQGAVYTGELFF. The CDR3 bases are TGTGCCAGCACCCCTACACAGGGCGCGGTTTACACCGGGGAGCTGTTTTTT. The full variable domain, rest sourced from reference TRBV28 and TRBJ2-2, is DVKVTQSSRYLVKRTGEKVFLECVQDMDHENMFWYRQDPGLGLRLIYFSYDVKMKEKGDIPEGYSVSREKKERFSLILESASTNQTSMYLCASTPTQGAVYTGELFFGEGSRLTVL.